These 17 T cell receptor beta chains were sequenced from one sample in a study of blood T cell repertoires in COVID-19. The protocol was immunoSEQ multiplex PCR, while the TCRdb copy is restricted to in-frame clones and leaves out a portion. The sample has around 330,000 clones; around 90% are singletons. Input material: PBMCs or T cells enriched from blood (not recorded which). These receptors were collected from a man in his 60s who had recovered from COVID-19.

The chain joins TRBV28 to TRBJ1-1; D is perhaps TRBD1 (6 bases). This CDR3 spans 15 amino acids. CDR1 and CDR2 (germline): MDHEN, SYDVKM. Trimming took off 4 bases at V and 4 bases at J, with 16 bases between the two ends. The CDR3 loop is CASSWRGAGGTEAFF. In DNA form, the CDR3 reads TGTGCCAGCAGTTGGCGGGGGGCGGGAGGCACTGAAGCTTTCTTT.

The CDR3 sequence: CASSFAPVNTEAFF. For the CDR3, the DNA is TGTGCCAGCAGTTTCGCTCCGGTGAACACTGAAGCTTTCTTT. J is TRBJ1-1 and V is TRBV28; the D is unclear. This CDR3 is 14 amino acids long. V gave up 3 bases and J gave up 0 bases, with 8 bases separating them. Per the germline V gene, CDR1 is MDHEN and CDR2 is SYDVKM. Variable domain in full (rest from reference TRBV28 and TRBJ1-1): DVKVTQSSRYLVKRTGEKVFLECVQDMDHENMFWYRQDPGLGLRLIYFSYDVKMKEKGDIPEGYSVSREKKERFSLILESASTNQTSMYLCASSFAPVNTEAFFGQGTRLTVV.

The chain employs TRBV28 and TRBJ1-2; TRBD1 is a possible D gene (6 bases). Germline values: CDR1 MDHEN, CDR2 SYDVKM. The V gene lost 3 bases and the J gene lost 7 bases, with 12 bases spanning the gap. The length of the CDR3 is 13 residues. The CDR3: CASSFVSGVGYTF. CDR3 DNA: TGTGCCAGCAGTTTTGTGTCAGGGGTTGGCTACACCTTC.

The chain joins TRBV24-1 to TRBJ1-5; 7 bases are a match to TRBD1. This CDR3 contains 17 residues. Germline V CDR1 and CDR2: KGHDR, SFDVKD. J gave up 0 bases and V 3 bases, and 7 bases lay outside the gene matches. The CDR3 coding sequence is TGTGCCACCAGTGATCCGTCGACAGGGACTAGCAATCAGCCCCAGCATTTT. The encoded protein is CATSDPSTGTSNQPQHF.

This chain links TRBV18 with TRBJ2-5, with 9 nucleotides matching TRBD1. Trimming at V came to 1 base and at J to 4 bases, leaving 7 bases not matched to a gene. This CDR3 spans 16 amino acids. The V gene's germline CDR1 is KGHSH and CDR2 LQKENI. The CDR3 here is CASSPRQGVRTETQYF. CDR3 DNA: TGTGCCAGCTCACCACGACAGGGGGTAAGGACAGAGACCCAGTACTTC.

Worth noting for this clone: At one of its ends the junction is not consistent with the germline gene, which may arise from a read error. The sample carries other DNA sequences with the same CDR3. CDR3 region: CASSPRLADTYEQYF. In nucleotides, the CDR3 is TGTGCCAGCAGCCCTCGACTAGCGGACACCTACGAGCAATACTTC. This chain uses TRBV7-2 with TRBJ2-7; 9 bases agree with TRBD2. The CDR3 runs 15 residues. Germline loops: CDR1 SGHTA, CDR2 FQGNSA.

The rearrangement links TRBV7-9 to TRBJ2-7; tentative D call: TRBD1 (7 bases). The CDR3 spans 16 residues. CDR1 is SEHNR and CDR2 is FQNEAQ in the germline V gene (reference sequence). Trimming took 5 bases from V and 5 from J, leaving 22 bases between them. CDR3 nucleotides: TGTGCCAGCAGCGCGGGACAGCGGCCCCCTTTGGACGAGCAGTACTTC. This codes for CASSAGQRPPLDEQYF.

This clone has only one observation. The V gene is TRBV20-1, the J gene TRBJ2-7, with 7 bases aligning to TRBD1. V lost 6 bases, J lost 1 base, and 9 bases stayed unmatched. Germline values: CDR1 DFQATT, CDR2 SNEGSKA (reference sequence). The CDR3 contains 14 residues. DNA for the CDR3: TGCAGTGCCAGTTGGTCGGGACAGTCCTACGAGCAGTACTTC. Its translation: CSASWSGQSYEQYF.

The genes are TRBV18 and TRBJ1-5; TRBD1 matches 9 bases. Germline CDR1 KGHSH, CDR2 LQKENI. The CDR3 is 16 residues long. J was trimmed by 4 bases and V by 5 bases; bases with no gene match: 9. In DNA, the CDR3 is TGTGCCAGCTCAGAACAGGGGGCGTCTCCGAATCAGCCCCAGCATTTT. Translation gives CASSEQGASPNQPQHF.

The rearrangement joins TRBV4-3 to TRBJ2-3, with D possibly TRBD2 on 5 matching bases. Germline values: CDR1 LGHNA, CDR2 YSLEER. This CDR3 spans 21 amino acids. V gave up 1 base and J gave up 0 bases, with 26 bases separating them. CDR3 sequence (DNA): TGCGCCAGCAGCCAAGGGCCTGGCTTAGGCGATAGCGTACTAAGCACAGATACGCAGTATTTT. This encodes CASSQGPGLGDSVLSTDTQYF.

This chain connects TRBV7-3 to TRBJ1-6; D remains unclear. The V gene's germline CDR1 is SGHTA and CDR2 FQGTGA. The CDR3 extends over 15 amino acids. The V end lost 0 bases, the J end lost 7 bases, and 10 bases lay between the germline ends. The CDR3 here is CASSLTKLVNSPLHF. In DNA form, the CDR3 reads TGTGCCAGCAGCTTAACTAAACTGGTGAATTCACCCCTCCACTTT.

As regards this clone: Other DNA sequences within the sample encode an identical CDR3. V gene TRBV3-1 (or the pseudogene TRBV3-2) combines with J gene TRBJ1-5; D unresolved. Trimming removed 1 base at V and 6 bases at J, with 7 bases between. Germline V CDR1 and CDR2: LGHDT, YNNKEL (reference sequence). CDR3 size: 13 residues. CDR3 sequence reads: CASSQGRGQPQHF. The DNA for the CDR3 is TGTGCCAGCAGCCAAGGTCGGGGTCAGCCCCAGCATTTT.

The J gene is TRBJ2-3, the V gene TRBV5-4; tentative D call: TRBD2 (5 bases). CDR3 length: 14 residues. Germline assignment: CDR1 SGHNT and CDR2 YYREEE (reference sequence). Trimming pared 0 bases from V and 5 bases from J, leaving 10 bases between. The CDR3 here is CASSLGLGEDTQYF. DNA for the CDR3: TGTGCCAGCAGCTTGGGACTCGGGGAAGATACGCAGTATTTT.

This rearrangement joins TRBV3-1 (or the pseudogene TRBV3-2) to TRBJ2-6, with 8 positions matching TRBD1. Per germline, CDR1 LGHDT and CDR2 YNNKEL (reference sequence). V dropped 5 bases and J dropped 3; count of bases not matched to a gene: 12. This CDR3 contains 18 residues. The CDR3, as DNA: TGTGCCAGCAGCGGAGTGGGGACAGGAGTTGGTGGGGCCAACGTCCTGACTTTC. This translates into CASSGVGTGVGGANVLTF.

The V call is TRBV9, the J call TRBJ2-3; perhaps TRBD1 as D (5 bases). V was cut by 1 base and J by 2 bases, with 8 bases left in between. Germline CDR1 reads SGDLS; CDR2 reads YYNGEE. This CDR3 has 14 residues. The CDR3 nucleotides read TGTGCCAGCAGCGTAATAGGGGACACAGATACGCAGTATTTT. Residues: CASSVIGDTDTQYF.

The chain is built from TRBV7-2 and TRBJ2-3; the D gene is possibly TRBD1 (6 bases). The germline gives CDR1 SGHTA, CDR2 FQGNSA. Trimming pared 5 bases from V and 0 bases from J, leaving 15 bases between. CDR3 size: 16 residues. The CDR3 is CASSVQTGTSTDTQYF. The DNA of the CDR3 is TGTGCCAGCAGCGTCCAGACAGGTACTAGCACAGATACGCAGTATTTT.

The V and J genes are TRBV10-3 and TRBJ2-7, with unresolved D. V was trimmed by 5 bases and J by 4 bases, leaving 12 bases between them. The CDR3 runs to 13 residues. The germline CDR1 and CDR2 sequences are ENHRY and SYGVKD. As DNA, the CDR3 is TGTGCCATCAGTCTGAGCTTCCTGTACGAGCAGTACTTC. It translates to CAISLSFLYEQYF.